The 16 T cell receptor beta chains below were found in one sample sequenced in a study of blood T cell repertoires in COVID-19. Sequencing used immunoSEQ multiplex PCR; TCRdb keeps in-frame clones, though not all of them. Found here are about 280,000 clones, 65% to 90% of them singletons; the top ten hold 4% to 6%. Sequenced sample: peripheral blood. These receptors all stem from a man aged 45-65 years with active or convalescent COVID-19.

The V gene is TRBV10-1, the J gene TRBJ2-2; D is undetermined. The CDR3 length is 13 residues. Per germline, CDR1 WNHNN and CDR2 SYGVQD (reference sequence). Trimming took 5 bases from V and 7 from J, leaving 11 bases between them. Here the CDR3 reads CASSSVGSGELFF. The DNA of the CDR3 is TGCGCCAGCAGTTCCGTCGGTAGCGGGGAGCTGTTTTTT.

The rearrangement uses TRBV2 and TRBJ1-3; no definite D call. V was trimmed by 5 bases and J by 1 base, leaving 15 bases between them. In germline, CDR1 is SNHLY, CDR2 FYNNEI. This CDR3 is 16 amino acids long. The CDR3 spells CASSQTATASGNTIYF. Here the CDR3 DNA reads TGTGCCAGCAGTCAAACCGCGACTGCTTCTGGAAACACCATATATTTT.

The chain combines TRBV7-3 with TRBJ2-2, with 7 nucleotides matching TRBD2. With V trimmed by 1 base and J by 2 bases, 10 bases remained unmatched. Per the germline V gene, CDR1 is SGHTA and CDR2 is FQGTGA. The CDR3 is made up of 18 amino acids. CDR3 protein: CASSLSPLLARNTGELFF. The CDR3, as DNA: TGTGCCAGCAGCTTAAGCCCCCTACTAGCGAGAAACACCGGGGAGCTGTTTTTT.

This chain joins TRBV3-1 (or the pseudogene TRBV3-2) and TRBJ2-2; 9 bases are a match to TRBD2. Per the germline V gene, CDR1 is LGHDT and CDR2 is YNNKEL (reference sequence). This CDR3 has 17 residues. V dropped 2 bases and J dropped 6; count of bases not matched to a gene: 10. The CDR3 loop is CASSQSWREGFAGELFF. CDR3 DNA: TGTGCCAGCAGCCAATCCTGGCGGGAGGGGTTCGCCGGGGAGCTGTTTTTT.

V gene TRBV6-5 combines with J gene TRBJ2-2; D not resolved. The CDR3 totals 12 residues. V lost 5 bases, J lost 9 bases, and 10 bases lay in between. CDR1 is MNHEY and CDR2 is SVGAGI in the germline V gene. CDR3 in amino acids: CASSTWARELFF. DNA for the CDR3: TGTGCCAGCAGTACCTGGGCGAGGGAGCTGTTTTTT.

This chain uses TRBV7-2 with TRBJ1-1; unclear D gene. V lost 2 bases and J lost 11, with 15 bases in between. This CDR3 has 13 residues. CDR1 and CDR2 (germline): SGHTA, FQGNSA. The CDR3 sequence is CASSLSLASPAFF. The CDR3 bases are TGTGCCAGCAGCTTATCCCTCGCTAGTCCTGCTTTCTTT.

The CDR3 bases are TGTGCCAGCAGCGACCTAGCCCTGAAGGGCAATGAGCAGTTCTTC. This encodes CASSDLALKGNEQFF. This chain connects TRBV7-8 to TRBJ2-1; possibly TRBD2 for D (5 bases). Germline CDR1 SGHVS, CDR2 FQNEAQ. CDR3 length equals 15 residues. Trimming left V 5 bases short and J 6 bases short, with 17 bases between.

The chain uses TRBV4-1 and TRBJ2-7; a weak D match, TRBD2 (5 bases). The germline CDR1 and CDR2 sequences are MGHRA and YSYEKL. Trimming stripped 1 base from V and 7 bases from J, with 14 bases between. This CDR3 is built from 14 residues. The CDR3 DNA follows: TGCGCCAGCAGCCAAGGGGGTCCGACGGGGGAGCAGTACTTC. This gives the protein CASSQGGPTGEQYF.

The CDR3 DNA reads TGTGCCTGGAGTCTATTACAGGGAGGGGGTGAGGGCTACACCTTC. This translates into CAWSLLQGGGEGYTF. This chain uses TRBV30 with TRBJ1-2; weak D call: TRBD1 (6 bases). V gave up 2 bases and J gave up 8 bases, with 21 bases separating them. The CDR3 is 15 residues long. Germline CDR1 reads GTSNPN; CDR2 reads SVGIG (reference sequence).

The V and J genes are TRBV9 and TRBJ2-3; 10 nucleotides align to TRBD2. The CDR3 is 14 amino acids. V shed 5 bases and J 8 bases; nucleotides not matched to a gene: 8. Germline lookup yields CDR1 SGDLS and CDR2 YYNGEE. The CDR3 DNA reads TGTGCCAGCAGAGAAGCGGGAGGGCCTGGTACGCAGTATTTT. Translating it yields CASREAGGPGTQYF.

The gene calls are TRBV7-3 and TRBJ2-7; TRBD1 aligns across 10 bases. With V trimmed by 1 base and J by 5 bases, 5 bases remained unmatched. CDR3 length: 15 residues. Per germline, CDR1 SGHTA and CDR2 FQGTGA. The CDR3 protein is CASSLKGQGNHEQYF. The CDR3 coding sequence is TGTGCCAGCAGCTTAAAGGGACAGGGGAACCACGAGCAGTACTTC. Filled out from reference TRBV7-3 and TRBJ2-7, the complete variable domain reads GAGVSQTPSNKVTEKGKYVELRCDPISGHTALYWYRQSLGQGPEFLIYFQGTGAADDSGLPNDRFFAVRPEGSVSTLKIQRTERGDSAVYLCASSLKGQGNHEQYFGPGTRLTVT.

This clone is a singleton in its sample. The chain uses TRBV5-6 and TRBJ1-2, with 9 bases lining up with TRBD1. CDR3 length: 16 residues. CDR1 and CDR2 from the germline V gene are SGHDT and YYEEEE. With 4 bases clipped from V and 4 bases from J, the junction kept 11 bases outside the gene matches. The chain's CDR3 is CASSPPSGQGGYGYTF. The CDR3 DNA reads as TGTGCCAGCAGCCCCCCGTCGGGACAGGGAGGCTATGGCTACACCTTC.

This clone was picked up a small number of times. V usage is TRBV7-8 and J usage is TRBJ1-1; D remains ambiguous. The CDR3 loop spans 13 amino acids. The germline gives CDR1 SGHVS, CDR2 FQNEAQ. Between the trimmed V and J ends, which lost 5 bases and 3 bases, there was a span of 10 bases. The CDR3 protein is CASSPERDTEAFF. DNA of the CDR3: TGTGCCAGCAGCCCGGAGAGGGACACTGAAGCTTTCTTT.

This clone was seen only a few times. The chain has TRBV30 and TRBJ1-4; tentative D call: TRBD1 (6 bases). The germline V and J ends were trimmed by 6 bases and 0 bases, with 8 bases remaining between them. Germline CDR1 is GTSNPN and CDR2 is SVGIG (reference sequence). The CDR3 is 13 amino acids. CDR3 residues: CACKGATNEKLFF. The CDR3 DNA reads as TGTGCCTGCAAGGGGGCAACTAATGAAAAACTGTTTTTT.

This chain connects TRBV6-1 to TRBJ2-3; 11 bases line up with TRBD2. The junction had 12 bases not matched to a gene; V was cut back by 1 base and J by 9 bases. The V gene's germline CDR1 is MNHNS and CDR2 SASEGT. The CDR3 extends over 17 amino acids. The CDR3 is CASSEGVASGRRGTQYF. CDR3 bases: TGTGCCAGCAGTGAAGGGGTGGCTAGCGGGAGGCGGGGGACGCAGTATTTT.

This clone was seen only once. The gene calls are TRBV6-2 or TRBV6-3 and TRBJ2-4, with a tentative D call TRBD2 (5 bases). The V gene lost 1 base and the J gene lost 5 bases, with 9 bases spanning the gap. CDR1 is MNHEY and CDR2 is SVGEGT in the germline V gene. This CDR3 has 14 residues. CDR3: CASSYYGGQNIQYF. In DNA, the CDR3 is TGTGCCAGCAGTTACTACGGCGGGCAAAACATTCAGTACTTC.